A single sample is the source of the 10 T cell receptor beta chains below, sequenced in a study of response to subunit inactivated influenza vaccine. TCRdb processed the RT-PCR reads anew with MiXCR; each CDR3 protein has one entry. The table has hundreds of thousands of distinct CDR3 sequences, 25% seen once. The sample consisted of CD4+ T cells sorted from PBMCs, taken more than 4 days after vaccination. Source of these receptors: a middle-aged man who received an inactivated influenza vaccine.

The chain employs TRBV9 and TRBJ2-1, with a tentative D call TRBD1 (5 bases). Germline CDR1 reads SGDLS; CDR2 reads YYNGEE. V was clipped by 9 bases and J by 4 bases, with 17 bases between them. The length of the CDR3 is 14 residues. The CDR3 DNA reads TGTGCCACTTCCCCCGATGGGGCTTACAATGAGCAGTTCTTC. Encoded protein: CATSPDGAYNEQFF.

This clonotype was counted between two and nine times. The genes are TRBV2 and TRBJ2-2, with D unresolved. The CDR3 totals 14 residues. Germline CDR1 reads SNHLY; CDR2 reads FYNNEI. V was trimmed by 5 bases and J by 1 base, leaving 8 bases between them. The CDR3 bases are TGTGCCAGCAGTACGAGTCGGAACACCGGGGAGCTGTTTTTT. Translating gives CASSTSRNTGELFF. Full variable domain (remainder filled in from reference TRBV2 and TRBJ2-2): EPEVTQTPSHQVTQMGQEVILRCVPISNHLYFYWYRQILGQKVEFLVSFYNNEISEKSEIFDDQFSVERPDGSNFTLKIRSTKLEDSAMYFCASSTSRNTGELFFGEGSRLTVL.

The rearrangement links TRBV20-1 to TRBJ2-5; D gene uncertain. Trimming took off 2 bases at V and 6 bases at J, with 10 bases between the two ends. This CDR3 region has 12 residues. Germline CDR1 reads DFQATT; CDR2 reads SNEGSKA (reference sequence). The CDR3 nucleotides are TGCAGTGCTAGACGGCAGGCGAAGACCCAGTACTTC. Its translation: CSARRQAKTQYF.

This rearrangement joins TRBV5-5 to TRBJ1-5; 7 positions match TRBD1. This CDR3 is built from 14 residues. Germline V gene lookup returns CDR1 SGHKS and CDR2 YYEKEE (reference sequence). V shed 4 bases and J 6 bases; nucleotides not matched to a gene: 7. The CDR3 DNA reads TGTGCCAGCAGCCCGACAGGGCGAATTCAGCCCCAGCATTTT. Its protein product is CASSPTGRIQPQHF.

This clonotype was seen at least ten times. The J gene is TRBJ1-1, the V gene TRBV10-3; D possibly corresponds to TRBD1 (5 bases). CDR1 is ENHRY, CDR2 SYGVKD, per germline. Trimming stripped 4 bases from V and 2 bases from J, with 8 bases between. This CDR3 is 13 amino acids long. DNA of the CDR3: TGTGCCATCAGTGGACAGCGAAACACTGAAGCTTTCTTT. This codes for CAISGQRNTEAFF.

This clonotype was seen a few times. The CDR3 DNA follows: TGTGCCACAAGCCCCGGCGATACGCAGTATTTT. It yields the protein CATSPGDTQYF. This sequence joins TRBV10-3 and TRBJ2-3; D is unresolved. Between the trimmed V and J ends, which lost 10 bases and 6 bases, there was a span of 11 bases. The CDR3 length is 11 residues. The germline V gene has CDR1 ENHRY and CDR2 SYGVKD.

This clonotype has ten or more counts. This sequence joins TRBV29-1 and TRBJ2-1; 8 bases line up with TRBD2. The CDR3 covers 14 residues. Germline loops: CDR1 SQVTM, CDR2 ANQGSEA. Trimming cost V 2 bases and J 2 bases; bases outside gene matches: 2. The chain's CDR3 is CSVEPGLAYNEQFF. CDR3 nucleotides: TGCAGCGTTGAACCGGGACTAGCCTACAATGAGCAGTTCTTC.

The chain combines TRBV20-1 with TRBJ1-2; D is possibly TRBD1 (5 bases). Germline V gene lookup returns CDR1 DFQATT and CDR2 SNEGSKA (reference sequence). Trimming cost V 3 bases and J 3 bases, with 11 bases left between them. CDR3 size: 13 residues. The CDR3 region is CSARAGRDYGYTF. CDR3 nucleotide sequence: TGCAGTGCTAGGGCGGGACGGGACTATGGCTACACCTTC.

The V and J genes are TRBV5-1 and TRBJ2-7, with 10 bases that match TRBD1. V lost 3 bases to trimming and J lost 7 bases; unmatched junction nucleotides: 10. Germline lookup yields CDR1 SGHRS and CDR2 YFSETQ. The CDR3 contains 15 residues. The DNA for the CDR3 is TGCGCCAGCAGCTCCTCTGGGACAGGGGTGCGGGAGCAGTACTTC. Protein product: CASSSSGTGVREQYF.

The chain carries TRBV10-3 and TRBJ2-2; D could derive from TRBD1 or TRBD2 (5 bases each). This CDR3 is built from 13 residues. Per germline, CDR1 ENHRY and CDR2 SYGVKD. V dropped 11 bases and J dropped 0 bases, with 10 bases sitting between them. The CDR3 sequence is CAVGPPNTGELFF. CDR3 bases: TGTGCCGTGGGACCGCCGAACACCGGGGAGCTGTTTTTT.